This T cell receptor (beta chain) emerged from a study of shared clonotypes between healthy human individuals. The V end was cut by 3 bases, the J end by 7 bases, with 19 bases between. Per the germline V gene, CDR1 is WNHNN and CDR2 is SYGVQD (reference sequence). The CDR3 sequence is 16 residues long. Regarding the study as a whole: Larger richness was generally estimated for naive than memory subsets.

Clones were read by immunoSEQ multiplex PCR, and TCRdb kept only the in-frame ones, dropping some. The sample shows under 1,900,000 clones, just under 99% of them seen only once. In its sample, this clone was seen once. The antigen is unknown. The sample was naive CD4+ T cells sorted from blood. The subset here: CD45RA+ positively selected. The source is a young man in good health. The chain employs TRBV10-1 and TRBJ2-1; D gene ambiguous. The CDR3 here is CASSEVGPVGRNEQFF. CDR3 nucleotide sequence: TGCGCCAGCAGTGAAGTAGGGCCGGTAGGAAGGAATGAGCAGTTCTTC.